A selection of T cell receptor beta chains follows, all from one sample in a study of OX40 agonist ivuxolimab in advanced cancers. Profiled with immunoSEQ multiplex PCR; TCRdb holds only in-frame clones, not every one. The sample lists tens of thousands of clones; over 75% were seen once. This material consisted of CD4+ or CD8+ T cells sorted from blood, taken in a trial of the OX40 agonist ivuxolimab. All receptors derive from an adult with an advanced solid tumor such as melanoma, head and neck, liver or kidney cancer. Both conserved end residues are part of each CDR3. The order of the fields is clone size, V gene, D gene, J gene, CDR3 DNA, CDR3 protein. D genes are given only for firm matches. Expanded clones get a size class; other rows say once, few or many, or leave the size out.

.	TRBV5-1	.	TRBJ1-1	TGCGCCAGCAGCTTGCGTGGCGGGGGGGGCACTGAAGCTTTCTTT	CASSLRGGGGTEAFF
.	TRBV5-4	.	TRBJ2-1	TGTGCCAGCAGAAAAGACTCCTACAATGAGCAGTTCTTC	CASRKDSYNEQFF
.	TRBV4-3	.	TRBJ2-1	TGCGCCAGCAGCCAAGATACAGGAGGCTCCTACAATGAGCAGTTCTTC	CASSQDTGGSYNEQFF
.	TRBV28	.	TRBJ1-2	TGTGCCAGCAGTTCATACCGACAGGAGAACTATGGCTACACCTTC	CASSSYRQENYGYTF
.	TRBV9	.	TRBJ2-2	TGTGCCAGCAGCTTGGCAGGTACTTACACCGGGGAGCTGTTTTTT	CASSLAGTYTGELFF
.	TRBV7-3	.	TRBJ2-5	TGTGCCAGCAGCTTAACGGCCAGCCAAGAGACCCAGTACTTC	CASSLTASQETQYF
few	TRBV7-9	TRBD1	TRBJ1-3	TGTGCCAGCAGCTTCTATGAAAGGGACAGGAAAATATATTTT	CASSFYERDRKIYF
few	TRBV25-1	TRBD1	TRBJ1-1	TGTGCCAGCAGTAGGACAGGAGTGAACACTGAAGCTTTCTTT	CASSRTGVNTEAFF
.	TRBV4-2	.	TRBJ2-3	TGTGCCAGCAGCCAAGAACAGGGACCGGGAGGCACAGATACGCAGTATTTT	CASSQEQGPGGTDTQYF
few	TRBV12-1	.	TRBJ2-7	TGTGCCAGCAGCTGCAGACAGAGAGAGTACATCTACGAGCAGTACTTC	CASSCRQREYIYEQYF
.	TRBV18	.	TRBJ2-3	TGTGCCAGCTCACCTAGCACAGATACGCAGTATTTT	CASSPSTDTQYF
few	TRBV5-1	TRBD1	TRBJ1-2	TGCGCCAGCAGCACGAGGGACAGGGGAGATGGCTACACCTTC	CASSTRDRGDGYTF
.	TRBV4-3	TRBD1	TRBJ1-6	TGCGCCAGCAGCCCGACAGGGTATTATAATTCACCCCTCCACTTT	CASSPTGYYNSPLHF
few	TRBV28	.	TRBJ2-7	TGTGCCAGCAGTTTGTCGACAGGGACTGTCCACGAGCAGTACTTC	CASSLSTGTVHEQYF
.	TRBV11-2	.	TRBJ2-7	TGTGCCAGCAGTCAGGCGCCTCAGGGGTTGTACGAGCAGTACTTC	CASSQAPQGLYEQYF
few	TRBV2	.	TRBJ2-5	TGTGCCAGCAGCCTCACCCGGGGAGCCCACGAGACCCAGTACTTC	CASSLTRGAHETQYF
.	TRBV28	.	TRBJ2-7	TGTGCCAGCAGTCGACTACAAGGAGTAGGAGCAAGCTCCTACGAGCAGTACTTC	CASSRLQGVGASSYEQYF
.	TRBV2	TRBD2	TRBJ2-2	TGTGCCAGCAGTGAAGTGGGGGCTAGCGGGAGGTGGAACACCGGGGAGCTGTTTTTT	CASSEVGASGRWNTGELFF
.	TRBV4-1	.	TRBJ1-2	TGCGCCAGCAGCCAAGGTGGGGATCTTTATGGCTACACCTTC	CASSQGGDLYGYTF
.	TRBV27	TRBD2	TRBJ2-7	TGTGCCAGCAGTTTAGGGACTAGCGGGAGGCCTCACGAGCAGTACTTC	CASSLGTSGRPHEQYF
.	TRBV2	.	TRBJ1-1	TGTGCCATCCGAGGGAACACTGAAGCTTTCTTT	CAIRGNTEAFF
.	TRBV7-9	.	TRBJ2-7	TGTGCCAGCAGCCCGCCCGGGACAATCTACGAGCAGTACTTC	CASSPPGTIYEQYF
.	TRBV30	.	TRBJ2-3	TGTGCCTGGAGTGTACCCCGAGGGTTGGCCGCAGATACGCAGTATTTT	CAWSVPRGLAADTQYF
.	TRBV7-2	.	TRBJ2-7	TGTGCCAGCAGCTTAGGTACGGCCGGATTCTCCTACGAGCAGTACTTC	CASSLGTAGFSYEQYF
.	TRBV27	.	TRBJ1-6	TGTGCCAGCAGTTATGGGGGGGCGGGTTCACCCCTCCACTTT	CASSYGGAGSPLHF
few	TRBV7-9	.	TRBJ1-1	TGTGCCAGCAGCTTAGGGGGTATAAACACTGAAGCTTTCTTT	CASSLGGINTEAFF
.	TRBV4-2	TRBD2	TRBJ2-1	TGTGCCAGCAGCCAAGTTGGGACTAGCGGGGGCCCATACAATGAGCAGTTCTTC	CASSQVGTSGGPYNEQFF
.	TRBV4-2	TRBD2	TRBJ2-1	TGTGCCAGCAGCCAATTGACTAGCGGGGGGTCCTTCTCCTACAATGAGCAGTTCTTC	CASSQLTSGGSFSYNEQFF
once	TRBV7-9	.	TRBJ2-7	TGTGCCAGCAGCTCAGGTCAGGGTGGCAGGGCACTATACGAGCAGTACTTC	CASSSGQGGRALYEQYF
.	TRBV2	TRBD1	TRBJ2-4	TGTGCCACCCGGGACAGGGGTAAAAACATTCAGTACTTC	CATRDRGKNIQYF
.	TRBV4-2	TRBD2	TRBJ2-2	TGTGCCAGCAGACTAGCGGGAGGGACCGGGGAGCTGTTTTTT	CASRLAGGTGELFF